The clone carrying this T cell receptor beta chain was observed a handful of times. What it recognizes is unknown. The sample belongs to a study of beta chain features in type 1 diabetes. Expressed TCRB transcripts got sequenced, as all isolated RNA was reverse transcribed. Sequencing was performed with immunoSEQ multiplex PCR; in TCRdb, only in-frame clones are kept and a portion is missing. The top ten clones hold about 0.57% of a sample with roughly 100,000 clones, 28% of them seen once. CDR3 length: 13 residues. Germline lookup yields CDR1 SEHNR and CDR2 FQNEAQ (reference sequence). V was clipped by 3 bases and J by 3 bases, with 8 bases between them. Study-wide results and caveats: cDNA sequencing could over-represent cells with high TCR expression. In all four CD4+ subsets, TCRB CDR3 length was significantly, moderately reduced in type 1 diabetes. TCRB rearrangement may or may not be influenced by HLA type; here this remained unresolved.

The specimen was central memory CD4+ T cells from blood. The origin of this receptor is a woman aged 18-29 years with type 1 diabetes. The V call is TRBV7-9, the J call TRBJ1-2; D remains ambiguous. CDR3 DNA sequence: TGTGCCAGCAGCTTTCTGGGAGACTATGGCTACACCTTC. Translation: CASSFLGDYGYTF.